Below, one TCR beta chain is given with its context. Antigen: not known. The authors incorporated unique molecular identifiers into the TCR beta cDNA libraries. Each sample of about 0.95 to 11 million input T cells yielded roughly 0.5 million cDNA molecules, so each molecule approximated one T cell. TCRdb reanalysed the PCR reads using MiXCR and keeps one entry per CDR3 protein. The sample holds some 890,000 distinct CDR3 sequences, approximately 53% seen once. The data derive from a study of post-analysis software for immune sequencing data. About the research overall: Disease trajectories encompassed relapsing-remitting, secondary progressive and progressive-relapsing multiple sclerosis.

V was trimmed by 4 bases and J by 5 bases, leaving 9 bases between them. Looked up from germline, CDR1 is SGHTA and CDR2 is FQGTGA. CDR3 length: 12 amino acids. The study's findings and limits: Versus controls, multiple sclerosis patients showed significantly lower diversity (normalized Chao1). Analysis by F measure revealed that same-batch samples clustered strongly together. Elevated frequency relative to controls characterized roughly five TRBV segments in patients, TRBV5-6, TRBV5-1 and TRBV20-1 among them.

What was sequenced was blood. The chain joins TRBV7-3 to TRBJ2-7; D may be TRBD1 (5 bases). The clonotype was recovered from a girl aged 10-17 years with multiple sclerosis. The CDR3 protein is CASSSGQDEQYF. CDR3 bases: TGTGCCAGCAGCTCCGGACAAGACGAGCAGTACTTC. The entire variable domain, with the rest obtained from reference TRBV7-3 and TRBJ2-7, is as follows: GAGVSQTPSNKVTEKGKYVELRCDPISGHTALYWYRQSLGQGPEFLIYFQGTGAADDSGLPNDRFFAVRPEGSVSTLKIQRTERGDSAVYLCASSSGQDEQYFGPGTRLTVT.